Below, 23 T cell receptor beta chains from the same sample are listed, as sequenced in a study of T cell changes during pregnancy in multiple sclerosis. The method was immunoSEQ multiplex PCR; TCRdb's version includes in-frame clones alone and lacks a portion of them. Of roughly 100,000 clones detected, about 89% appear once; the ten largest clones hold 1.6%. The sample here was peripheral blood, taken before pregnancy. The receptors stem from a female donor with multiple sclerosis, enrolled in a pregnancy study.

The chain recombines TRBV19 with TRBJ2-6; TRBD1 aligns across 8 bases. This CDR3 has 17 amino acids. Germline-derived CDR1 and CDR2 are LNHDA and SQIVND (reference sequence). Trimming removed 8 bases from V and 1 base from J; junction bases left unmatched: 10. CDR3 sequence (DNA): TGTGCCAGTGGAGACAGGGGTAAAGGGTCTGGGGCCAACGTCCTGACTTTC. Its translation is CASGDRGKGSGANVLTF.

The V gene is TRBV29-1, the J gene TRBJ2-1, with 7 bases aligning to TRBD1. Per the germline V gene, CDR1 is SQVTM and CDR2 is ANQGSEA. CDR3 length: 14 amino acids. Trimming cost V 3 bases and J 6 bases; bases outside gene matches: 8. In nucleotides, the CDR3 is TGCAGCGTTGACGGGACAGCTATATTCAATGAGCAGTTCTTC. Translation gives CSVDGTAIFNEQFF.

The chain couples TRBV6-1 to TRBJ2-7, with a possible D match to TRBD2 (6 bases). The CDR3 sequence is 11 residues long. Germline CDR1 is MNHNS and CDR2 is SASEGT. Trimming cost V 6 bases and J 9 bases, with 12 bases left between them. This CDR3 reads CASSPGVGQYF. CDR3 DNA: TGTGCCAGCAGCCCGGGGGTCGGGCAGTACTTC.

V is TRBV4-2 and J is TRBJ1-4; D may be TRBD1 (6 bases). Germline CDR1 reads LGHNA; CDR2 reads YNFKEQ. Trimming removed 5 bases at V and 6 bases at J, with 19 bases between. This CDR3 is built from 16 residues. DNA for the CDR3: TGTGCCAGCAGCTATGAAAGTGTCAGGGGAGATGAAAAACTGTTTTTT. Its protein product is CASSYESVRGDEKLFF.

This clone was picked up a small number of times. The CDR3 DNA follows: TGCAGCGTTGAATGGCGGGGGGGCACTGAAGCTTTCTTT. Translating gives CSVEWRGGTEAFF. V usage is TRBV29-1 and J usage is TRBJ1-1; the D gene is possibly TRBD1 (5 bases). Germline V gives CDR1 SQVTM, CDR2 ANQGSEA. This CDR3 is 13 amino acids long. Trimming cost V 2 bases and J 4 bases, with 11 bases left between them.

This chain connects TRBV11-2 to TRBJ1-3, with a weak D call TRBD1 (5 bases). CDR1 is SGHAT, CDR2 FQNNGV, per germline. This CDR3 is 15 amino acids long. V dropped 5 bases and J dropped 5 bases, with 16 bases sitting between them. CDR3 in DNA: TGTGCCAGCAGCGCCGGGGGGTACATTAGAAACACCATATATTTT. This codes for CASSAGGYIRNTIYF.

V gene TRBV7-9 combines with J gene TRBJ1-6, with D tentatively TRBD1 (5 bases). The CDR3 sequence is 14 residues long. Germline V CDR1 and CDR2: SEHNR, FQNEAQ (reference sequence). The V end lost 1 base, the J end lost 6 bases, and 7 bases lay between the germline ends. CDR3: CASSLGGGNSPLHF. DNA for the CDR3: TGTGCCAGCAGCTTAGGGGGGGGTAATTCACCCCTCCACTTT.

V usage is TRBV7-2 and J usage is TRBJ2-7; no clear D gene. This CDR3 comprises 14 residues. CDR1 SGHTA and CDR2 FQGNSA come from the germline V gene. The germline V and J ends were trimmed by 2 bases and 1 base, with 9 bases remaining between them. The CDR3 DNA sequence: TGTGCCAGCAGCTTAAGTTCCGGGTCCTACGAGCAGTACTTC. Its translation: CASSLSSGSYEQYF.

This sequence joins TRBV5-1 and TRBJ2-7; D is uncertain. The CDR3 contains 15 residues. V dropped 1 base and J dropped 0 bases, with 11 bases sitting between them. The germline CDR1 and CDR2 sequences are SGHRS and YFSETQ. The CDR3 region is CASSLTVQPSYEQYF. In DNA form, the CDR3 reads TGCGCCAGCAGCTTGACGGTTCAACCCTCCTACGAGCAGTACTTC. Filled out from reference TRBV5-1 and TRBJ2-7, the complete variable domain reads KAGVTQTPRYLIKTRGQQVTLSCSPISGHRSVSWYQQTPGQGLQFLFEYFSETQRNKGNFPGRFSGRQFSNSRSEMNVSTLELGDSALYLCASSLTVQPSYEQYFGPGTRLTVT.

DNA of the CDR3: TGCGCCAGCAGCCTCAGAAGGGGGTCGCACACAGATACGCAGTATTTT. This codes for CASSLRRGSHTDTQYF. V and J are TRBV5-1 and TRBJ2-3; tentatively, D is TRBD1 (6 bases). This CDR3 is built from 16 residues. Germline assignment: CDR1 SGHRS and CDR2 YFSETQ. Trimming removed 4 bases from V and 2 bases from J, with 17 bases in between.

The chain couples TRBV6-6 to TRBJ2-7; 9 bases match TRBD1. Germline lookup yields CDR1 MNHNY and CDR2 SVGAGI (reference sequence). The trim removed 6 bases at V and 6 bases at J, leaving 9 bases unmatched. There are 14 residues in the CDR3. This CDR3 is CASRSGQGSREQYF. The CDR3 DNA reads TGTGCCAGCAGGTCGGGACAGGGCAGCCGCGAGCAGTACTTC.

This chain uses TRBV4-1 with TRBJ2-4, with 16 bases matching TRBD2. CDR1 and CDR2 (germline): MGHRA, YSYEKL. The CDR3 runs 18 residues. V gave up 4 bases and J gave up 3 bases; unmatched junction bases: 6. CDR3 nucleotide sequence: TGCGCCAGCAGCCTGGGACTAGCGGGGGGGCAGGTCAAAAACATTCAGTACTTC. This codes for CASSLGLAGGQVKNIQYF.

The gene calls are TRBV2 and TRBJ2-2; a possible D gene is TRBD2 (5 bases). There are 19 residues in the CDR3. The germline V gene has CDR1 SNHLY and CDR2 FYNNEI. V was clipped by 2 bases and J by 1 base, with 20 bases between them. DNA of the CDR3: TGTGCCAGCAGTGAATCCGGAGATAGTGCTAGCAGGAACACCGGGGAGCTGTTTTTT. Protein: CASSESGDSASRNTGELFF.

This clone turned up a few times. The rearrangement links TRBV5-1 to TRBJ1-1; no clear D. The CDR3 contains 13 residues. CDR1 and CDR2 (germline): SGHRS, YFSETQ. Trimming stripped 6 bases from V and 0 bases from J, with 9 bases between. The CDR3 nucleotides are TGCGCCAGCAAGCTAGGAGTGAACACTGAAGCTTTCTTT. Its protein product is CASKLGVNTEAFF.

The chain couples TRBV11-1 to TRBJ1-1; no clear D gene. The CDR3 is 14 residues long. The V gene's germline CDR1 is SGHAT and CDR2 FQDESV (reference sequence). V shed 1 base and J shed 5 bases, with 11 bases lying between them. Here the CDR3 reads CASSLVGGGTEAFF. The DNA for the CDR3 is TGTGCCAGCAGCTTAGTAGGTGGAGGGACTGAAGCTTTCTTT.

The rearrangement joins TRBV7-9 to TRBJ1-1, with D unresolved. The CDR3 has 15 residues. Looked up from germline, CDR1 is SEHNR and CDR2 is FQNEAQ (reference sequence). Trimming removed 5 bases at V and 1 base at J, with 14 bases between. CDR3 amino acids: CASSQIISGNTEAFF. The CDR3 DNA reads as TGTGCCAGCAGCCAAATAATCTCAGGGAACACTGAAGCTTTCTTT.

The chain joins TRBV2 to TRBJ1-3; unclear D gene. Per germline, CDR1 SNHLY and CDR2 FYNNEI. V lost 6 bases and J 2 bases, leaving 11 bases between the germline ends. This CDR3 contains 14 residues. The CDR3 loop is CASRGAGPGNTIYF. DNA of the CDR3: TGTGCCAGCAGGGGCGCCGGTCCTGGAAACACCATATATTTT.

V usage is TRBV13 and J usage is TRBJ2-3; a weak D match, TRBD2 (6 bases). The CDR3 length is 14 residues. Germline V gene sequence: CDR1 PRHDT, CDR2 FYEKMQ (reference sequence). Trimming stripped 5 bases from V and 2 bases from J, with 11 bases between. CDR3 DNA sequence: TGTGCCAGCAGCATCCAGCGGGTCACAGATACGCAGTATTTT. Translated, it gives CASSIQRVTDTQYF.

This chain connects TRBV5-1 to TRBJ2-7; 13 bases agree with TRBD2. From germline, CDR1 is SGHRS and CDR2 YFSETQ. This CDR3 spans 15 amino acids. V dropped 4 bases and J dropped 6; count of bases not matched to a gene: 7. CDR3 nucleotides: TGCGCCAGCAGCACGGGACTAGCGGGATCGGGCGAGCAGTACTTC. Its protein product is CASSTGLAGSGEQYF.

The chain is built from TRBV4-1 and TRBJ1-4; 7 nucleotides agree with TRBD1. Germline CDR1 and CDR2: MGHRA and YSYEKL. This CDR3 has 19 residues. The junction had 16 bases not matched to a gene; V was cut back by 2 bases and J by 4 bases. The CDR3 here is CASSQSAGQRLGVNEKLFF. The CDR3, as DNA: TGCGCCAGCAGCCAATCGGCGGGACAGCGCCTTGGAGTTAATGAAAAACTGTTTTTT.

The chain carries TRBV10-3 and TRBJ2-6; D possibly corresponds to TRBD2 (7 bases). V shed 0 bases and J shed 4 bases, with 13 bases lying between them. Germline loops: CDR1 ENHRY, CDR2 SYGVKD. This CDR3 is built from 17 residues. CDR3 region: CAISESAGAGGANVLTF. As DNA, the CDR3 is TGTGCCATCAGTGAGTCCGCGGGGGCGGGGGGGGCCAACGTCCTGACTTTC.

The CDR3: CASSELGLAVANIQYF. The CDR3 DNA follows: TGTGCCAGCAGTGAGTTGGGGCTAGCGGTTGCGAACATTCAGTACTTC. The genes are TRBV6-1 and TRBJ2-4; 7 bases line up with TRBD2. CDR1 MNHNS and CDR2 SASEGT come from the germline V gene. This CDR3 has 16 residues. The junction had 12 bases not matched to a gene; V was cut back by 3 bases and J by 7 bases.

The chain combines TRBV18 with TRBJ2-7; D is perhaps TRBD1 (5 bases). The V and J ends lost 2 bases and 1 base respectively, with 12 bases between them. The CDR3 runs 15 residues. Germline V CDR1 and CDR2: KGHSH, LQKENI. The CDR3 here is CASSPAAGLSYEQYF. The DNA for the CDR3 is TGTGCCAGCTCACCAGCGGCAGGGTTATCCTACGAGCAGTACTTC.